This T cell receptor beta chain was recovered during a study of beta chain features in type 1 diabetes. The study, taken as a whole, reports: A possible short-template PCR bias applies equally to patients and controls. The naive, central memory and Treg TCRB repertoires of patients appeared to be more similar to one another than those of healthy donors.

CDR3 length: 14 residues. Germline V CDR1 and CDR2: KGHSH, LQKENI. The V gene lost 3 bases and the J gene lost 5 bases, with 14 bases spanning the gap. Reverse transcription of all isolated RNA meant that expressed TCRB transcripts were sequenced. TCRdb's copy holds only in-frame clones and misses some; the assay was immunoSEQ multiplex PCR. The data hold about 900,000 clones, with roughly 17% observed a single time. As concerns this clone: Antigen unknown.

The TCR was taken from a woman under 30 in good health. V and J are TRBV18 and TRBJ2-7, with D unclear. The sequenced sample was naive CD4+ T cells from blood. The CDR3 sequence: CASSPARLPHEQYF. The CDR3, as DNA: TGTGCCAGCTCACCCGCGAGGCTTCCCCACGAGCAGTACTTC.